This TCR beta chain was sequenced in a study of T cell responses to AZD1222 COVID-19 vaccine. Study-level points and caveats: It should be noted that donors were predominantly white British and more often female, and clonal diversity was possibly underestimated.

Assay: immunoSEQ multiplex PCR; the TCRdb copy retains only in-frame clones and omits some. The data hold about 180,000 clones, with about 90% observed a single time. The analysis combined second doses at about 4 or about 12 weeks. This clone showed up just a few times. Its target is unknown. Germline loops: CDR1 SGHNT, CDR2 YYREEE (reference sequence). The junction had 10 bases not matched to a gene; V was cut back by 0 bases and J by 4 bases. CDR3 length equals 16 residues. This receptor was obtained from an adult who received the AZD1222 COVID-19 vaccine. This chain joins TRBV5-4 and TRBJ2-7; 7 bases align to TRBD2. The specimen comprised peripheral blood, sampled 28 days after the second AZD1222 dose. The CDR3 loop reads CASSLAGRRGKYEQYF. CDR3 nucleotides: TGTGCCAGCAGCTTGGCCGGGAGGCGGGGTAAATACGAGCAGTACTTC.